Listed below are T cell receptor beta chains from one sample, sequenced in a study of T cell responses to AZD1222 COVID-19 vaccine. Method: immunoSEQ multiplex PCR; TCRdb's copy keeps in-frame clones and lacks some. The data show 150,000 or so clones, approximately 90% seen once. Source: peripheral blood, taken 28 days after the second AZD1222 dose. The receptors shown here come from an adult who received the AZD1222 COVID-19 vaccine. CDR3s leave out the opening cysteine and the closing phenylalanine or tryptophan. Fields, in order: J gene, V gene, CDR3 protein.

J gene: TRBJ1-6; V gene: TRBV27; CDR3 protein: ASSFGQGGNSPLH
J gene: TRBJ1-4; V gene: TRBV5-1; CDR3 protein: ASSPMGGGASEKLF
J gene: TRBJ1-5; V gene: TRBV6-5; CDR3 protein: ASRGGPYSNQPQH
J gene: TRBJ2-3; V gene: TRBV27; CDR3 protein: ASSFTHSRGIGTQY
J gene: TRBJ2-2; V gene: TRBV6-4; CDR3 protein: ASSDSRDRETGELF
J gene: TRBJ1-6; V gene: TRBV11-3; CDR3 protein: ASSLGASPLH
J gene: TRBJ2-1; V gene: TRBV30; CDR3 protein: AWKRGWASGGLNNEQF
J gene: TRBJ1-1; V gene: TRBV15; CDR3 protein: ATSRDFSGLPRNTEAF
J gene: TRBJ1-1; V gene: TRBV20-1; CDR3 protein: SATLREAF
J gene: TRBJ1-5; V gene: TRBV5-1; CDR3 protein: ASSSDRESNQPQH
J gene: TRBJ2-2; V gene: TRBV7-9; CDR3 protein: ASSPGHRDTGELF
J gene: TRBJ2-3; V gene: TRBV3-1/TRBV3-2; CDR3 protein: ASSRYPGTSGSPDTQY
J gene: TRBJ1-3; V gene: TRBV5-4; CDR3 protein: ASSLKGGNTIY
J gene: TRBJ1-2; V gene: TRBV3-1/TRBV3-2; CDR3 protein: ASSQAGYYGYT
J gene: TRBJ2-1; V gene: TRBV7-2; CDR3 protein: ASRHDGNEQF
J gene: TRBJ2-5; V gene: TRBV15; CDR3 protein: ATSGGGRETQY
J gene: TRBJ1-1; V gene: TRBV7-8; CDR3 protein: ASSHWGGEAF
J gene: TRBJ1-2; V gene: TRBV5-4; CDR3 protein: ASSSLREGGNYGYT
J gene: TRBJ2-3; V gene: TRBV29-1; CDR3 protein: SATTRGSTDTQY
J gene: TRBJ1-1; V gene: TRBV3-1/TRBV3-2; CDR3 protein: ASSQVQGRNTEAF
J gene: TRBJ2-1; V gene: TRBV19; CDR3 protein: ASSTLSSRWF
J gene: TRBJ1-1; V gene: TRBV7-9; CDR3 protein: ASRPDRGNTEAF
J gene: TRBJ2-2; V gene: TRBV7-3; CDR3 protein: ASSLTSGNTGELF
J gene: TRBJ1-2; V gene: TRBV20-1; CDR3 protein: SASLTGAPNYGYT
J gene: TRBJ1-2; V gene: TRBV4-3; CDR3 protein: ASSQDSDTYGYT
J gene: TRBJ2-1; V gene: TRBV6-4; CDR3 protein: ASSPSTPPNEQF
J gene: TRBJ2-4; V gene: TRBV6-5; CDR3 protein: ASSRQNIQY
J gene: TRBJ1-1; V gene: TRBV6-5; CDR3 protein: ASRGSGTPNTEAF
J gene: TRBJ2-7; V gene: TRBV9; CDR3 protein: ASSVDSGGDWDEQY
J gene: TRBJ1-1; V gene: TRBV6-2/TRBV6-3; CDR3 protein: ASSYSTEAF
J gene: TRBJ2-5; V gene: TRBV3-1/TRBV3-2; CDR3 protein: ASSHWRNQETQY
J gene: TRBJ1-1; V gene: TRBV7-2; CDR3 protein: ASSLGQGFTEAF
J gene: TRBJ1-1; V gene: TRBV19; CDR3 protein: ASSKIRGPTEAF
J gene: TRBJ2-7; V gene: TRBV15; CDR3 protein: ATSRDRGTVYEQY
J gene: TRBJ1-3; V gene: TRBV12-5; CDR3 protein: ASGEGVSGNTIY
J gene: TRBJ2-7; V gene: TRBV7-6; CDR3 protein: ASKTGDSYEQY
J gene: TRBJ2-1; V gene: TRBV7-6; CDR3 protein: ASSELAGGPVGNEQF
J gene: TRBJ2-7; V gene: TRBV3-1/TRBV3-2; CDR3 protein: ASSHEGLGLPY
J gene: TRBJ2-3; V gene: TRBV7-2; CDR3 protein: ASSSRLAASTDTQY
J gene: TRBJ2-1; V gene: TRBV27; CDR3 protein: ASSSSGNEQF